A single sample gave rise to the 19 T cell receptor beta chains below, sequenced in a study of T cells in Graves' hyperthyroidism and ophthalmopathy. RNA transcripts gave rise to amplified TCR beta CDR3 regions. The HTBI primer set was used in a first-round RT-PCR of the TCR CDR3. TCRdb used MiXCR to reprocess the multiplex PCR reads, holding one entry per CDR3 protein. The sample includes about 290,000 distinct CDR3 sequences, about 13% seen only once; the top ten take roughly 7.9%. Sequencing was performed on blood. All receptors derive from a woman in her forties with Graves' hyperthyroidism.

The table lists this clonotype with many counts. This chain links TRBV19 with TRBJ1-5; D is possibly TRBD1 (5 bases). The germline CDR1 and CDR2 sequences are LNHDA and SQIVND (reference sequence). Deletions cut 5 bases from V and 12 bases from J, with 26 bases between. This CDR3 spans 16 amino acids. CDR3 sequence: CASSPSPTERGKLQHF. The CDR3, as DNA: TGTGCCAGTAGTCCCTCCCCCACGGAGAGGGGCAAGCTCCAGCATTTT. The whole variable domain, filled in from reference TRBV19 and TRBJ1-5, reads DGGITQSPKYLFRKEGQNVTLSCEQNLNHDAMYWYRQDPGQGLRLIYYSQIVNDFQKGDIAEGYSVSREKKESFPLTVTSAQKNPTAFYLCASSPSPTERGKLQHFGDGTRLSIL.

Many counts were recorded for this clonotype. The chain links TRBV5-4 to TRBJ1-2; weak D call: TRBD1 (6 bases). V was cut by 4 bases and J by 2 bases, with 9 bases left in between. Per the germline V gene, CDR1 is SGHNT and CDR2 is YYREEE (reference sequence). The CDR3 contains 13 residues. CDR3: CASSIDRNYGYTF. The CDR3 region has the DNA TGTGCCAGCAGCATCGACAGGAACTATGGCTACACCTTC.

This clonotype was counted at least ten times. The chain links TRBV29-1 to TRBJ2-7, with TRBD1 matching 9 bases. Germline loops: CDR1 SQVTM, CDR2 ANQGSEA. The CDR3 length is 13 residues. V trimming: 6 bases; J trimming: 0 bases; junction bases outside the gene matches: 3. The CDR3 DNA reads as TGCAGCGTAGGGACAGGGTTCTCCTACGAGCAGTACTTC. Translating it yields CSVGTGFSYEQYF.

This clonotype was seen more than once but under ten times. With a much larger clone just one base away, this may be a read error. V is TRBV11-2 and J is TRBJ2-5; 14 nucleotides match TRBD2. The germline V gene has CDR1 SGHAT and CDR2 FQNNGV. V lost 4 bases to trimming and J lost 5 bases; unmatched junction nucleotides: 6. This CDR3 is built from 16 residues. CDR3 in DNA: TGTGCCAGCAGCTCCCCGACTAGCGGGAGGGGGGAGACCCAGTACTTC. This codes for CASSSPTSGRGETQYF.

This clonotype was seen more than once but under ten times. A much larger clone is a single base away; this may be a read error. This chain connects TRBV28 to TRBJ1-1; D is possibly TRBD1 (5 bases). Germline loops: CDR1 MDHEN, CDR2 SYDVKM. CDR3 length equals 14 residues. CDR3 DNA sequence: TGTGCCAGCAGCCTGGGGGGAATAGGGACTGAAGCTCTCTTT. It specifies CASSLGGIGTEALF.

Concerning this clonotype itself: Mismatch with germline at one junction end may stem from a read error. This sequence joins TRBV3-1 and TRBJ1-2; D gene ambiguous. Germline V lookup: CDR1 LGHDT, CDR2 YNNKEL (reference sequence). The CDR3 is 13 amino acids. CDR3 sequence: CASSQGQFYDYTF. DNA of the CDR3: TGTGCCAGCAGCCAAGGGCAGTTCTATGACTACACCTTC.

A note on this clonotype: This may be a read error, as it is one base from a much larger clone. The genes are TRBV2 and TRBJ1-6; D is possibly TRBD1 (5 bases). The CDR3 spans 14 residues. Germline-derived CDR1 and CDR2 are SNHLY and FYNNEI. The V end was cut by 6 bases, the J end by 9 bases, with 15 bases between. The CDR3 sequence is CASRPGPELSPLHF. CDR3 DNA sequence: TGTGCCAGCAGACCGGGACCCGAACTTTCACCCCTCCACTTT.

This clonotype was found many times. The V and J genes are TRBV7-9 and TRBJ1-5, with 9 bases aligning to TRBD1. The CDR3 consists of 17 residues. J gave up 2 bases and V 5 bases, and 10 bases lay outside the gene matches. Germline-derived CDR1 and CDR2 are SEHNR and FQNEAQ (reference sequence). Here the CDR3 DNA reads TGTGCCAGCAGCCGCCGGGACAGGGTCCTTGGCAATCAGCCCCAGCATTTT. Translated, it gives CASSRRDRVLGNQPQHF.

The V gene is TRBV11-2, the J gene TRBJ2-5; 14 bases fit TRBD2. Germline CDR1 reads SGHAT; CDR2 reads FQNNGV. The CDR3 spans 16 residues. Unmatched junction bases numbered 4, after V lost 6 bases and J lost 1 base. The CDR3 DNA is TGTGCCAGCAGGACCGGGACTAGCGGGAGCCAAGAGACCCAGTACTTC. This sequence encodes CASRTGTSGSQETQYF. The variable domain in full, completed from reference TRBV11-2 and TRBJ2-5, reads EAGVAQSPRYKIIEKRQSVAFWCNPISGHATLYWYQQILGQGPKLLIQFQNNGVVDDSQLPKDRFSAERLKGVDSTLKIQPAKLEDSAVYLCASRTGTSGSQETQYFGPGTRLLVL.

The chain is built from TRBV4-1 and TRBJ2-7; D unresolved. CDR1 is MGHRA and CDR2 is YSYEKL in the germline V gene. The CDR3 covers 13 residues. Trimming removed 4 bases at V and 6 bases at J, with 13 bases between. CDR3 in amino acids: CASSRQVRGEQYF. CDR3 DNA sequence: TGCGCCAGCAGCCGCCAGGTCCGAGGCGAGCAGTACTTC.

This clonotype has only a few counts. The rearrangement uses TRBV10-1 and TRBJ2-7, with TRBD1 matching over 7 bases. Germline V gene lookup returns CDR1 WNHNN and CDR2 SYGVQD (reference sequence). The CDR3 consists of 14 residues. V shed 2 bases, J shed 3 bases, and the junction held 4 bases outside the gene matches. Here the CDR3 DNA reads TGCGCCAGCAGTGAGGTGACAGGGTTCTACGAGCAGTACTTC. Translating gives CASSEVTGFYEQYF.

This clonotype was detected ten times or more. This chain's CDR3 is CASSPGQGKQFF. As DNA, the CDR3 is TGTGCCAGCAGCCCTGGACAGGGGAAGCAGTTCTTC. The V call is TRBV7-8, the J call TRBJ2-1; 9 bases are shared with TRBD1. Unmatched junction bases numbered 4, after V lost 5 bases and J lost 11 bases. The CDR3 has 12 residues. The germline CDR1 and CDR2 sequences are SGHVS and FQNEAQ.

This clonotype was recorded many times. The CDR3 spells CASSEQGTSGNTIYF. The CDR3 DNA reads as TGTGCCAGCAGTGAACAGGGAACCTCTGGAAACACCATATATTTT. The genes are TRBV2 and TRBJ1-3, with D perhaps TRBD1 (5 bases). CDR1 and CDR2 (germline): SNHLY, FYNNEI. The V end lost 2 bases, the J end lost 0 bases, and 8 bases lay between the germline ends. The CDR3 consists of 15 residues.

This clonotype was recorded many times. V is TRBV6-2 or TRBV6-3 and J is TRBJ2-1; no reliable D call. With 6 bases removed from V and 3 bases from J, the gap between germline ends came to 21 bases. Looked up from germline, CDR1 is MNHEY and CDR2 is SVGEGT. The CDR3 is made up of 17 amino acids. CDR3 sequence (DNA): TGTGCCAGCAGCCACCAAAACTGGCCGGGTTTCTACAATGAGCAGTTCTTC. This codes for CASSHQNWPGFYNEQFF.

This clonotype was detected ten times or more. This CDR3 reads CASRRGQELTQYF. Written as DNA, the CDR3 is TGTGCCAGCAGGCGGGGACAGGAATTAACCCAGTACTTC. The chain joins TRBV6-1 to TRBJ2-5, with 8 bases identical to TRBD1. The germline gives CDR1 MNHNS, CDR2 SASEGT. The CDR3 runs 13 residues. V trimming: 6 bases; J trimming: 8 bases; junction bases outside the gene matches: 8.

This clonotype was detected only a few times. V usage is TRBV15 and J usage is TRBJ2-3; TRBD1 is a possible D gene (6 bases). This CDR3 has 15 amino acids. CDR1 is LNHNV and CDR2 is YYDKDF in the germline V gene (reference sequence). V was pared by 3 bases and J by 6 bases, with 16 bases between. The CDR3 sequence: CATSSRGPQGDTQYF. CDR3 bases: TGTGCCACCAGCAGTAGGGGTCCTCAGGGGGATACGCAGTATTTT.

This clonotype was recorded many times. The chain has TRBV2 and TRBJ2-7; D is undetermined. Germline CDR1 is SNHLY and CDR2 is FYNNEI. The length of the CDR3 is 12 residues. V was trimmed by 8 bases and J by 0 bases, leaving 8 bases between them. CDR3 in amino acids: CASHDRSYEQYF. The CDR3 DNA is TGTGCCAGCCACGACCGCTCCTACGAGCAGTACTTC.

This clonotype was recorded many times. V and J are TRBV29-1 and TRBJ2-5; the D gene is possibly TRBD1 (6 bases). The germline V and J ends were trimmed by 1 base and 3 bases, with 9 bases remaining between them. Germline V gives CDR1 SQVTM, CDR2 ANQGSEA. The CDR3 is 13 amino acids. For the CDR3, the DNA is TGCAGCGTTGAAGTCTCAGGGGAAGAGACCCAGTACTTC. Translation: CSVEVSGEETQYF. Full variable domain (missing parts from reference TRBV29-1 and TRBJ2-5): SAVISQKPSRDICQRGTSLTIQCQVDSQVTMMFWYRQQPGQSLTLIATANQGSEATYESGFVIDKFPISRPNLTFSTLTVSNMSPEDSSIYLCSVEVSGEETQYFGPGTRLLVL.

This clonotype has a count of ten or more. The chain recombines TRBV2 with TRBJ1-2; D is ambiguous. Trimming left V 3 bases short and J 6 bases short, with 11 bases between. Looked up from germline, CDR1 is SNHLY and CDR2 is FYNNEI. The length of the CDR3 is 13 residues. The DNA of the CDR3 is TGTGCCAGCAGTGATAACCTAACGGATGGCTACACCTTC. Protein sequence: CASSDNLTDGYTF.